The 25 T cell receptor beta chains given below trace back to one sample, sequenced in a study of T cell repertoires in cytomegalovirus infection. These receptors have no known antigen. TCRdb re-called the reads through MiXCR, storing one row per CDR3 protein. The sample lists approximately 300,000 distinct CDR3 sequences; about 29% were seen once. The input for sequencing was cultured PBMCs, taken from culture after CMV antigen stimulation. All receptors come from a human donor in good health (CMV status not recorded). Some clones in this sample may be carry-over from other donors' samples.

This clonotype was found a few times. The rearrangement links TRBV15 to TRBJ2-7, with D tentatively TRBD1 or TRBD2 (5 bases each). CDR3 length: 15 residues. Per the germline V gene, CDR1 is LNHNV and CDR2 is YYDKDF (reference sequence). The V end lost 8 bases, the J end lost 4 bases, and 21 bases lay between the germline ends. The CDR3 DNA follows: TGTGCCACCTCGGCCGGGACCCGAGGAATTTACGAGCAGTACTTC. It translates to CATSAGTRGIYEQYF.

This clonotype has just a few counts. CDR3 in amino acids: CASSSDRALSSYNEQFF. Written as DNA, the CDR3 is TGTGCCAGCAGTTCGGACAGGGCCCTCAGCTCCTACAATGAGCAGTTCTTC. The chain employs TRBV27 and TRBJ2-1, with TRBD1 identical over 8 bases. The CDR3 loop spans 17 amino acids. The germline V gene encodes CDR1 MNHEY and CDR2 SMNVEV (reference sequence). With 4 bases clipped from V and 0 bases from J, the junction kept 8 bases outside the gene matches.

A few counts support this clonotype. This chain joins TRBV7-9 and TRBJ2-1; the D gene is possibly TRBD2 (6 bases). This CDR3 spans 12 amino acids. The ends were cut back, 5 bases at V and 14 bases at J, with 16 bases in the middle. The germline V gene has CDR1 SEHNR and CDR2 FQNEAQ (reference sequence). CDR3 region: CASSPREFKEFF. The CDR3 coding sequence is TGTGCCAGCAGCCCCCGGGAGTTTAAGGAGTTCTTC.

The chain combines TRBV14 with TRBJ2-1; 7 nucleotides align to TRBD1. This CDR3 region has 17 residues. The germline V gene encodes CDR1 SGHDN and CDR2 FVKESK. J lost 7 bases, V lost 2 bases, and 14 bases had no gene match. CDR3 region: CASSQLPGTAVGNEQFF. CDR3 DNA sequence: TGTGCCAGCAGCCAACTCCCCGGGACAGCGGTGGGGAATGAGCAGTTCTTC.

The chain joins TRBV19 to TRBJ1-2, with 7 bases lining up with TRBD1. CDR1 and CDR2 from the germline V gene are LNHDA and SQIVND (reference sequence). The CDR3 runs to 16 residues. V gave up 7 bases and J gave up 4 bases; unmatched junction bases: 15. CDR3 region: CASTSRDRRRGYGYTF. The CDR3, as DNA: TGTGCCAGTACTTCCCGGGACAGACGACGTGGCTATGGCTACACCTTC.

In this sample, this clonotype turned up a few times. The rearrangement links TRBV3-1 to TRBJ1-2; TRBD1 might be the D (5 bases). The CDR3 totals 13 residues. With 4 bases removed from V and 6 bases from J, the gap between germline ends came to 12 bases. The germline gives CDR1 LGHDT, CDR2 YNNKEL (reference sequence). CDR3 residues: CASSLGGLDGYTF. In nucleotides, the CDR3 is TGTGCCAGCAGCCTTGGGGGACTAGATGGCTACACCTTC.

A few counts support this clonotype. The J gene is TRBJ1-6, the V gene TRBV2, with D unclear. V was trimmed by 2 bases and J by 9 bases, leaving 14 bases between them. CDR3 length: 15 residues. Per the germline V gene, CDR1 is SNHLY and CDR2 is FYNNEI. The CDR3, as DNA: TGTGCCAGCAGTGAACTCACAGTTGGTAGTTCACCCCTCCACTTT. Translating it yields CASSELTVGSSPLHF.

This rearrangement joins TRBV3-1 to TRBJ2-1; 12 bases line up with TRBD2. Per the germline V gene, CDR1 is LGHDT and CDR2 is YNNKEL (reference sequence). V shed 5 bases and J 6 bases; nucleotides not matched to a gene: 11. The CDR3 runs 17 residues. The CDR3 region is CASSVTRTSGDVNEQFF. As DNA, the CDR3 is TGTGCCAGCAGCGTAACCCGGACTAGCGGGGACGTCAATGAGCAGTTCTTC.

This clonotype was observed a few times. The V gene is TRBV27, the J gene TRBJ2-3; tentative D call: TRBD1 (5 bases). Germline CDR1 reads MNHEY; CDR2 reads SMNVEV (reference sequence). The CDR3 is 17 amino acids. Trimming left V 0 bases short and J 7 bases short, with 20 bases between. The CDR3 region has the DNA TGTGCCAGCAGTTTATCCCCCAGGGCGACAGATATGAATACGCAGTATTTT. Translation: CASSLSPRATDMNTQYF.

This rearrangement joins TRBV5-1 to TRBJ1-1, with TRBD1 matching 11 bases. CDR1 and CDR2 (germline): SGHRS, YFSETQ. The CDR3 sequence is 14 residues long. The V segment lost 3 bases and the J segment 3 bases; nucleotides outside the gene matches: 1. DNA for the CDR3: TGCGCCAGCAGCTCGGACAGGGGGCACACTGAAGCTTTCTTT. Translation gives CASSSDRGHTEAFF.

This rearrangement joins TRBV20-1 to TRBJ1-5; possible D gene TRBD1, 6 bases. The V gene's germline CDR1 is DFQATT and CDR2 SNEGSKA (reference sequence). Trimming took 0 bases from V and 2 from J, leaving 8 bases between them. This CDR3 has 14 amino acids. Written as DNA, the CDR3 is TGCAGTGCTAGAGACAGGGGCCGCAATCAGCCCCAGCATTTT. Translation gives CSARDRGRNQPQHF.

The DNA of the CDR3 is TGTGCCAGTAGTATGGGTCGGATCTACGAGCAGTACTTC. As protein: CASSMGRIYEQYF. The chain is built from TRBV19 and TRBJ2-7; D not resolved. This CDR3 has 13 residues. CDR1 and CDR2 from the germline V gene are LNHDA and SQIVND (reference sequence). V gave up 3 bases and J gave up 3 bases, with 9 bases separating them.

This clonotype was observed a handful of times. The chain employs TRBV6-2 or TRBV6-3 and TRBJ2-1, with D tentatively TRBD2 (6 bases). Deletions cut 6 bases from V and 4 bases from J, with 13 bases between. Germline V gene sequence: CDR1 MNHEY, CDR2 SVGEGT. CDR3 length: 14 residues. CDR3 bases: TGTGCCAGCAGACCAGGGCGGGAATACAATGAGCAGTTCTTC. Protein product: CASRPGREYNEQFF.

The J gene is TRBJ2-1, the V gene TRBV11-2; TRBD1 might be the D (6 bases). CDR3 size: 16 residues. CDR1 and CDR2 from the germline V gene are SGHAT and FQNNGV. V lost 4 bases, J lost 0 bases, and 13 bases lay in between. The CDR3 sequence: CASSSWTASSYNEQFF. In nucleotides, the CDR3 is TGTGCCAGCAGCTCCTGGACAGCGAGCTCCTACAATGAGCAGTTCTTC.

This clonotype was seen a few times. V is TRBV12-3 or TRBV12-4 and J is TRBJ2-1; TRBD2 aligns across 10 bases. V shed 6 bases, J shed 5 bases, and the junction held 7 bases outside the gene matches. This CDR3 spans 15 amino acids. Written as DNA, the CDR3 is TGTGCCAGCAGATATAGCGGGAGGATGAACAATGAGCAGTTCTTC. Protein: CASRYSGRMNNEQFF.

This chain links TRBV10-3 with TRBJ1-1; D might be TRBD1 (6 bases). Germline V gives CDR1 ENHRY, CDR2 SYGVKD. Trimming removed 6 bases from V and 1 base from J, with 15 bases in between. The length of the CDR3 is 15 residues. The chain's CDR3 is CAIRGGGFENTEAFF. The DNA of the CDR3 is TGTGCCATCAGGGGAGGGGGGTTCGAGAACACTGAAGCTTTCTTT.

V gene TRBV6-5 combines with J gene TRBJ2-3; D uncertain. CDR1 and CDR2 (germline): MNHEY, SVGAGI. The CDR3 covers 13 residues. Trimming removed 7 bases from V and 1 base from J, with 9 bases in between. This CDR3 reads CASTSRGTDTQYF. For the CDR3, the DNA is TGTGCCAGCACCTCAAGGGGCACAGATACGCAGTATTTT.

The chain carries TRBV7-3 and TRBJ2-5; D is ambiguous. CDR1 is SGHTA, CDR2 FQGTGA, per germline. With 5 bases removed from V and 9 bases from J, the gap between germline ends came to 13 bases. The CDR3 contains 12 residues. The CDR3 nucleotides read TGTGCCAGCAGCCAAGATGGGGAACCCCAGTACTTC. Translated, it gives CASSQDGEPQYF.

This clonotype has a handful of counts. The rearrangement uses TRBV20-1 and TRBJ1-2; 9 bases are a match to TRBD1. V dropped 6 bases and J dropped 7; count of bases not matched to a gene: 12. Germline assignment: CDR1 DFQATT and CDR2 SNEGSKA (reference sequence). CDR3 length: 14 residues. The CDR3 protein is CSAMPGQGIFGYTF. DNA for the CDR3: TGCAGTGCCATGCCAGGACAGGGGATCTTTGGCTACACCTTC.

The chain employs TRBV29-1 and TRBJ1-5, with a possible D match to TRBD1 (5 bases). This CDR3 has 12 residues. Trimming cost V 5 bases and J 5 bases, with 10 bases left between them. CDR1 is SQVTM and CDR2 is ANQGSEA in the germline V gene. The DNA for the CDR3 is TGCAGCGTTCAAGCGGGGCATCAGCCCCAGCATTTT. Residues: CSVQAGHQPQHF. The whole variable domain, remainder taken from reference TRBV29-1 and TRBJ1-5, is SAVISQKPSRDICQRGTSLTIQCQVDSQVTMMFWYRQQPGQSLTLIATANQGSEATYESGFVIDKFPISRPNLTFSTLTVSNMSPEDSSIYLCSVQAGHQPQHFGDGTRLSIL.

Worth noting for this clonotype: Germline and junction disagree at one end, which may indicate a read error. The rearrangement joins TRBV18 to TRBJ2-1, with D hard to call. The CDR3 loop spans 14 amino acids. The germline gives CDR1 KGHSH, CDR2 LQKENI. CDR3 nucleotides: TGTGCCAGCTCACCAGGAGTGGACCCCCCGGAGCGGTTCTTC. As protein: CASSPGVDPPERFF. The full variable domain, with the rest looked up from reference TRBV18 and TRBJ2-1, is NAGVMQNPRHLVRRRGQEARLRCSPMKGHSHVYWYRQLPEEGLKFMVYLQKENIIDESGMPKERFSAEFPKEGPSILRIQQVVRGDSAAYFCASSPGVDPPERFFGPGTRLTVL.

The gene calls are TRBV7-8 and TRBJ1-5; no clear D. V shed 0 bases and J shed 4 bases, with 7 bases lying between them. Germline V CDR1 and CDR2: SGHVS, FQNEAQ. CDR3 size: 14 residues. This chain's CDR3 is CASSLAWGNQPQHF. CDR3 bases: TGTGCCAGCAGCTTAGCGTGGGGAAATCAGCCCCAGCATTTT.

This clonotype was counted between two and nine times. The gene calls are TRBV6-6 and TRBJ2-1, with 11 positions matching TRBD2. The CDR3 contains 16 residues. CDR1 is MNHNY and CDR2 is SVGAGI in the germline V gene (reference sequence). Losses at the gene ends were 5 bases for V and 6 bases for J; bases not matched to a gene: 9. The CDR3 coding sequence is TGTGCCAGCAGTGCTAGTAGCGGGGGGGCCAGCAATGAGCAGTTCTTC. As protein: CASSASSGGASNEQFF.

This clonotype was picked up a small number of times. V gene TRBV7-8 combines with J gene TRBJ2-1, with D hard to call. The CDR3 contains 15 residues. Germline V gene lookup returns CDR1 SGHVS and CDR2 FQNEAQ. The germline V and J ends were trimmed by 6 bases and 5 bases, with 17 bases remaining between them. The CDR3 sequence: CASRFTPLRDNEQFF. Written as DNA, the CDR3 is TGTGCCAGCAGATTTACCCCCCTTAGAGACAATGAGCAGTTCTTC.

The CDR3 DNA is TGTGCCAAAACGGGACAGGGCATCGATGAGCAGTTCTTC. Residues: CAKTGQGIDEQFF. The chain uses TRBV7-9 and TRBJ2-1, with TRBD1 matching over 9 bases. Trimming took 10 bases from V and 8 from J; bases not matched to a gene: 9. The CDR3 covers 13 residues. Germline CDR1 and CDR2: SEHNR and FQNEAQ (reference sequence).